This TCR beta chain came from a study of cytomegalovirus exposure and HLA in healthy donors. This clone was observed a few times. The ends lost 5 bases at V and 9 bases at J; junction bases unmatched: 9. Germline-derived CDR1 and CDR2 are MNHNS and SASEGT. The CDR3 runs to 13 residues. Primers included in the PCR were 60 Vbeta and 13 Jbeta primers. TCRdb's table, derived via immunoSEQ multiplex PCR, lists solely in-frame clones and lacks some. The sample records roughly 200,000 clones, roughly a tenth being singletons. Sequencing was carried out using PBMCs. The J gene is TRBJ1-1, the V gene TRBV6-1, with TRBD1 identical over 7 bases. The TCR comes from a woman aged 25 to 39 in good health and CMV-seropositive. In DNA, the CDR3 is TGTGCCAGCAGTACCTCCAGACAGGGACAAGCTTTCTTT. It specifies CASSTSRQGQAFF.